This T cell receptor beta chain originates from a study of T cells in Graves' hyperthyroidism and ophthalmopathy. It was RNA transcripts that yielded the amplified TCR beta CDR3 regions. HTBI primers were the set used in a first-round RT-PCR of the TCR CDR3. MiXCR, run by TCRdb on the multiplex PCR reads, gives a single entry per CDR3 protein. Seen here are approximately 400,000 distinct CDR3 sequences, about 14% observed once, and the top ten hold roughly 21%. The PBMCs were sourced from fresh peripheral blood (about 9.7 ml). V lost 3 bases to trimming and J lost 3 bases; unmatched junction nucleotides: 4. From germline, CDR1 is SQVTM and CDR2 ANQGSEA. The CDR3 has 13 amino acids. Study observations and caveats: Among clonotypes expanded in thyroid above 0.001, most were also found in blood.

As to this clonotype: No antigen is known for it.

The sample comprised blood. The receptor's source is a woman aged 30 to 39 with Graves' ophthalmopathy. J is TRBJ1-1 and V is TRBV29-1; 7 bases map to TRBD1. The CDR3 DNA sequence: TGCAGCGTTGAGTATCAGGGGGACACTGAAGCTTTCTTT. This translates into CSVEYQGDTEAFF.